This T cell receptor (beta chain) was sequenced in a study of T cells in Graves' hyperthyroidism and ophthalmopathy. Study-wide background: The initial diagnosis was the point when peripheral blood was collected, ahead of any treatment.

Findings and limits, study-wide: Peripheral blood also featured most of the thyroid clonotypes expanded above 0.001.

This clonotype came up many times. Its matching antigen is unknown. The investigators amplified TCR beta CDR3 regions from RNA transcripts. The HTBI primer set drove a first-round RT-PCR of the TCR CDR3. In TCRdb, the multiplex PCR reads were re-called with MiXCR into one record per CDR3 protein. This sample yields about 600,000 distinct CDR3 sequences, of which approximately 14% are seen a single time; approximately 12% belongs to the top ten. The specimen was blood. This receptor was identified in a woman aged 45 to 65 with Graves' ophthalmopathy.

CDR3 DNA sequence: TGCGCCAGCAGCTTGGGGTTGCGGGAGGGCCGAGGCAATGAGCAGTTCTTC. It specifies CASSLGLREGRGNEQFF. The rearrangement joins TRBV5-1 to TRBJ2-1; 9 nucleotides match TRBD2. The germline CDR1 and CDR2 sequences are SGHRS and YFSETQ. The CDR3 sequence is 17 residues long. V dropped 0 bases and J dropped 6; count of bases not matched to a gene: 10.